The rows below give T cell receptor beta chains drawn from one sample of a study of blood T cells in healthy people across ages. TCRdb reprocessed the 5' RACE reads with MiXCR, giving one entry per CDR3 protein. Among 1,500,000 or so distinct CDR3 sequences, about 42% were seen once, and the ten largest hold roughly 3.7%. Material: blood. The source is a woman aged 18 to 35 in good health. The CDR3 runs from the conserved cysteine through the conserved F or W. D genes are given only for firm matches. Size values are once, few and many counts, or a class for expanded clones, and some rows have none.

clone_size d_call v_call cdr3_aa
- - TRBV7-9 CASSPGGINSPLHF
few TRBD1 TRBV4-3 CASSQVGGTGAYEQYF
- - TRBV18 CASSPVTGEYNEQFF
once - TRBV7-2 CASSLRGASGTDTQYF
- - TRBV28 CASSSLGELFF
- - TRBV4-2 CASSQGVGRGDEQYF
- - TRBV7-3 CASSLTGSGDTQYF
few TRBD2 TRBV7-9 CASSRMTSGSETQYF
- TRBD1 TRBV25-1 CASSEYLSTDRGYYGYTF
few TRBD1 TRBV11-2 CASSHDRAVGKTQYF
few TRBD2 TRBV20-1 CSARRGGQYF
- TRBD2 TRBV10-3 CAISRLSGGKTDTQYF
- TRBD2 TRBV18 CANSRGLVDLETQYF
- - TRBV5-1 CASRDGHNEQFF
few - TRBV27 CASSPLSGLTYNEQFF
- - TRBV20-1 CSATRDTGTYEQYF
- - TRBV12-3/TRBV12-4 CASSPIGRQAQTLYNEQFF
few - TRBV29-1 CSFRGDTQYF
few TRBD2 TRBV9 CASSVGRSGRTYEQYF
few TRBD2 TRBV9 CASSVGGLAGVDTQYF
- TRBD1 TRBV4-1 CASSQLGPTGSETQYF
- - TRBV2 CASSGQGLRGQPQHF
- TRBD1 TRBV12-3/TRBV12-4 CASSSPKTGNYGYTF
- - TRBV15 CATSRDMGATNEKLFF
- - TRBV2 CASSVQGLSQPQHF
- - TRBV18 CASSPRGQTYEQYF
- - TRBV4-2 CASSQEWQGSCEQYF
- - TRBV29-1 CSVEGQPTNYGYTF
- - TRBV12-3/TRBV12-4 CASSEQGWEGYTF
- - TRBV20-1 CSAPRVNNYEQYF
- TRBD1 TRBV5-1 CAGSNDRAYGYTF
few - TRBV29-1 CSVGDLGAEAFF
- - TRBV4-3 CAISHRTRPSYEQYF
- - TRBV7-9 CASSVARGGTNTEAFF
- - TRBV7-2 CASSLAPLPNEQFF
many TRBD2 TRBV7-2 CASSLRDSGRAWSNEQYF
- - TRBV12-5 CASGLVLGGPAYGYTF
few - TRBV6-1 CASIWGRGNYGYTF
- TRBD1 TRBV9 CASSARQGTSPLHF
- TRBD1 TRBV15 CATSREGQRGEKLFF
- TRBD1 TRBV12-3/TRBV12-4 CASSTDRKMNTDTQYF
- - TRBV18 CAGSPQFGETQYF
few - TRBV20-1 CSARDGRVTYNEQFF
few - TRBV27 CASSYEAAAYEQYF
- - TRBV7-8 CASSLHRLSEQFF
few - TRBV2 CASSEGLAHGELFF
few - TRBV5-1 CASSLASPQGDTQYF
- TRBD1 TRBV10-3 CAIRGTTGTGANEQYF
- - TRBV29-1 CSVEGDSDEQYF
few - TRBV7-3 CASSLTSRVSTDTQYF
- - TRBV6-5 CASSTRPYFSTDTQYF
- - TRBV15 CATRVPSASATQYF
- - TRBV28 CASTLGWDRPHNEQFF
few - TRBV27 CASRSDGRFSQPQHF
few - TRBV7-2 CASTLRGNEQFF
few - TRBV4-3 CASSQGRTGELFF
few - TRBV3-1 CASSQDRWSRETQYF
- - TRBV20-1 CSATSTGSGSYTEAFF
few - TRBV7-9 CASSLVSGPRGQYF